This T cell receptor (beta chain) derives from a study of cytomegalovirus exposure and HLA in healthy donors. V dropped 3 bases and J dropped 2; count of bases not matched to a gene: 7. The CDR3 length is 15 residues. The germline V gene has CDR1 SQVTM and CDR2 ANQGSEA. PCR used 60 Vbeta primers and 13 Jbeta primers. The protocol was immunoSEQ multiplex PCR, while the TCRdb copy is restricted to in-frame clones and leaves out a portion. The sample contains 150,000 to 200,000 clones, roughly four fifths of which appear only once. This chain links TRBV29-1 with TRBJ1-2; 9 bases line up with TRBD1. The clonotype comes from a girl aged 5 to 17 in good health and CMV-seropositive. The sequenced sample was PBMCs. Written as DNA, the CDR3 is TGCAGCGTTGAGGCTCGGGACAGGGTGAACTATGGCTACACCTTC. It translates to CSVEARDRVNYGYTF.